The next 22 T cell receptor beta chains were all read from a single sample in a study of cytomegalovirus exposure and HLA in healthy donors (dated by TCRdb to about 2017). The library relied on the immunoSEQ multiplex PCR assay. For the multiplex PCR, a mixture combining 60 forward primers for TCR Vbeta segments and 13 reverse primers for TCR Jbeta segments was used. In TCRdb, the immuneACCESS table is reduced to in-frame sequences with V and J assigned. These tables do not hold every clone; where another copy was compared, an unresolved V gene accounts for under half, and the others remain unexplained. This sample has nearly 95,000 clones in its table, and 79% of those were observed once. The ten top clones hold about 4% of the sample. Input material: PBMCs. The receptor set was obtained from a woman in her thirties or forties in good health and CMV-seronegative.

This clone was counted once. The gene calls are TRBV28 and TRBJ1-2; TRBD1 aligns across 7 bases. J lost 1 base, V lost 5 bases, and 10 bases had no gene match. CDR3 length equals 16 residues. Germline V gives CDR1 MDHEN, CDR2 SYDVKM. Written as DNA, the CDR3 is TGTGCCAGCAGTGCGACAGGGTATTTTTTTAACTATGGCTACACCTTC. The encoded protein is CASSATGYFFNYGYTF.

This clone was counted a few times. The chain uses TRBV7-2 and TRBJ2-7, with 16 bases matching TRBD2. Germline CDR1 SGHTA, CDR2 FQGNSA. After removal of 5 bases from V and 6 bases from J, the junction contained 4 bases not matched to a gene. The CDR3 runs to 15 residues. CDR3 bases: TGTGCCAGCAGCCCGGGACTAGCGGGGGGGTCCGAGCAGTACTTC. Translated: CASSPGLAGGSEQYF.

The chain carries TRBV5-4 and TRBJ1-4; 7 bases fit TRBD1. In germline, CDR1 is SGHNT, CDR2 YYREEE (reference sequence). This CDR3 region has 15 residues. V shed 4 bases, J shed 5 bases, and the junction held 8 bases outside the gene matches. CDR3 DNA sequence: TGTGCCAGCAGCGATTGGGACAGCAGGAATGAAAAACTGTTTTTT. Its protein product is CASSDWDSRNEKLFF.

This clone was detected only a few times. CDR3 residues: CASSQVVGLATDTQYF. Written as DNA, the CDR3 is TGTGCCAGCAGCCAAGTCGTGGGCCTAGCCACAGATACGCAGTATTTT. The J gene is TRBJ2-3, the V gene TRBV4-2; tentative D call: TRBD2 (5 bases). CDR1 is LGHNA, CDR2 YNFKEQ, per germline. Trimming removed 1 base at V and 2 bases at J, with 13 bases between. This CDR3 has 16 amino acids.

The rearrangement links TRBV7-8 to TRBJ2-5; the D gene is possibly TRBD2 (6 bases). Trimming removed 5 bases from V and 2 bases from J, with 12 bases in between. Germline V gives CDR1 SGHVS, CDR2 FQNEAQ. CDR3 size: 14 residues. The CDR3 sequence is CASSPTSLQETQYF. Here the CDR3 DNA reads TGTGCCAGCAGCCCCACTAGCCTTCAAGAGACCCAGTACTTC.

This clone was seen once. The chain joins TRBV5-1 to TRBJ1-3, with D possibly TRBD1 on 6 matching bases. The CDR3 length is 14 residues. The ends were cut back, 3 bases at V and 4 bases at J, with 11 bases in the middle. Germline V lookup: CDR1 SGHRS, CDR2 YFSETQ. The CDR3 coding sequence is TGCGCCAGCAGCTCCGGGGGGGGCGGAAACACCATATATTTT. This encodes CASSSGGGGNTIYF.

CDR3 sequence reads: CASSPDRGSLDEQFF. For the CDR3, the DNA is TGCGCCAGCAGCCCGGACAGGGGGTCGTTGGATGAGCAGTTCTTC. The V call is TRBV5-1, the J call TRBJ2-1; 10 bases align to TRBD1. V lost 4 bases and J lost 8; bases outside the gene matches: 9. The CDR3 covers 15 residues. Germline CDR1 reads SGHRS; CDR2 reads YFSETQ.

J is TRBJ1-1 and V is TRBV4-2, with 7 bases aligning to TRBD1. V lost 3 bases to trimming and J lost 1 base; unmatched junction nucleotides: 5. The CDR3 has 15 amino acids. The germline V gene has CDR1 LGHNA and CDR2 YNFKEQ. CDR3 sequence: CASSHAGTANTEAFF. CDR3 in DNA: TGTGCCAGCAGCCATGCCGGGACAGCGAACACTGAAGCTTTCTTT.

The chain carries TRBV27 and TRBJ2-7; 7 bases are shared with TRBD1. Germline CDR1 is MNHEY and CDR2 is SMNVEV (reference sequence). CDR3 length: 15 residues. Trimming cost V 3 bases and J 9 bases; bases outside gene matches: 14. The CDR3 coding sequence is TGTGCCAGCAGTTTTCCGGGACAGCCTACGGCGGGGCAGTACTTC. Translated, it gives CASSFPGQPTAGQYF.

This rearrangement joins TRBV6-5 to TRBJ2-1, with 7 bases matching TRBD1. The CDR3 runs 14 residues. The V gene's germline CDR1 is MNHEY and CDR2 SVGAGI. J lost 6 bases, V lost 2 bases, and 4 bases had no gene match. The CDR3 DNA follows: TGTGCCAGCAGTTACATGGACAGGATCAATGAGCAGTTCTTC. It codes for CASSYMDRINEQFF.

Note on this clone: One junction end does not reproduce the germline sequence, and a read error may be involved. CDR3 amino acids: CASAPGGTVSNQPQNF. The CDR3 nucleotides are TGTGCCAGCGCCCCGGGGGGGACAGTTTCAAATCAGCCCCAGAATTTT. V gene TRBV6-6 combines with J gene TRBJ1-5; 7 bases are a match to TRBD1. The CDR3 totals 16 residues. Germline CDR1 and CDR2: MNHNY and SVGAGI (reference sequence).

This clone was counted a single time. The chain employs TRBV6-6 and TRBJ1-4; D uncertain. Trimming shortened V by 2 bases and J by 6 bases, and 13 bases separated the two germline ends. CDR1 MNHNY and CDR2 SVGAGI come from the germline V gene (reference sequence). The CDR3 runs to 15 residues. CDR3 amino acids: CASSYLGIVDEKLFF. The DNA of the CDR3 is TGTGCCAGCAGTTACCTCGGTATCGTGGATGAAAAACTGTTTTTT.

This chain joins TRBV5-4 and TRBJ2-2; D call uncertain. The germline V gene has CDR1 SGHNT and CDR2 YYREEE (reference sequence). With 1 base removed from V and 2 bases from J, the gap between germline ends came to 6 bases. The CDR3 covers 14 residues. The CDR3 nucleotides are TGTGCCAGCAGCTTGATTACAAACACCGGGGAGCTGTTTTTT. It specifies CASSLITNTGELFF.

J is TRBJ1-2 and V is TRBV27; a possible D gene is TRBD1 (5 bases). The germline gives CDR1 MNHEY, CDR2 SMNVEV (reference sequence). V was pared by 0 bases and J by 0 bases, with 5 bases between. The CDR3 sequence is 14 residues long. CDR3 region: CASSLSRANYGYTF. The CDR3 nucleotides read TGTGCCAGCAGTTTATCCAGGGCTAACTATGGCTACACCTTC.

V is TRBV6-5 and J is TRBJ2-7; TRBD1 agrees at 10 bases. The V gene end was trimmed by 7 bases and the J gene end by 3 bases; junction bases not matched to a gene: 6. The CDR3 is 14 residues long. Germline CDR1 and CDR2: MNHEY and SVGAGI. CDR3 protein: CASNSGTGVYEQYF. In nucleotides, the CDR3 is TGTGCCAGCAATTCCGGGACAGGGGTCTACGAGCAGTACTTC.

The chain has TRBV7-8 and TRBJ1-5; D possibly corresponds to TRBD1 (5 bases). Trimming cost V 6 bases and J 0 bases, with 9 bases left between them. CDR3 length: 14 residues. CDR1 is SGHVS and CDR2 is FQNEAQ in the germline V gene. The CDR3 spells CASRRDGSNQPQHF. DNA of the CDR3: TGTGCCAGCAGGCGGGACGGTAGCAATCAGCCCCAGCATTTT.

The rearrangement joins TRBV5-4 to TRBJ1-1; D is perhaps TRBD1 (6 bases). Per germline, CDR1 SGHNT and CDR2 YYREEE (reference sequence). Trimming took 4 bases from V and 5 from J, leaving 18 bases between them. The length of the CDR3 is 15 residues. The CDR3 here is CASSPRQDWGTEAFF. CDR3 nucleotide sequence: TGTGCCAGCAGCCCGCGACAGGACTGGGGGACTGAAGCTTTCTTT. Supplemented by reference TRBV5-4 and TRBJ1-1, the full variable domain reads ETGVTQSPTHLIKTRGQQVTLRCSSQSGHNTVSWYQQALGQGPQFIFQYYREEENGRGNFPPRFSGLQFPNYSSELNVNALELDDSALYLCASSPRQDWGTEAFFGQGTRLTVV.

The rearrangement uses TRBV18 and TRBJ2-5; TRBD1 matches at 7 bases. The V segment lost 6 bases and the J segment 1 base; nucleotides outside the gene matches: 8. Germline lookup yields CDR1 KGHSH and CDR2 LQKENI. CDR3 size: 15 residues. The CDR3 DNA reads as TGTGCCAGCTCTCCTCTGGGGACAGCCCAAGAGACCCAGTACTTC. The encoded protein is CASSPLGTAQETQYF.

This chain links TRBV6-1 with TRBJ1-6; 8 bases match TRBD1. Germline values: CDR1 MNHNS, CDR2 SASEGT. The CDR3 is 14 residues long. V lost 4 bases, J lost 8 bases, and 4 bases stayed unmatched. CDR3 residues: CASSGKTGDSPLHF. The DNA for the CDR3 is TGTGCCAGCAGTGGGAAGACAGGGGATTCACCCCTCCACTTT.

The chain joins TRBV5-1 to TRBJ1-3; tentatively, D is TRBD1 (5 bases). Germline V gives CDR1 SGHRS, CDR2 YFSETQ. This CDR3 spans 15 amino acids. Trimming pared 1 base from V and 1 base from J, leaving 9 bases between. The chain's CDR3 is CASSLSGGSGNTIYF. The CDR3 DNA reads TGCGCCAGCAGCTTGAGTGGGGGGTCTGGAAACACCATATATTTT.

The chain combines TRBV27 with TRBJ2-7, with 9 bases identical to TRBD1. The CDR3 is 15 residues long. J gave up 3 bases and V 6 bases, and 9 bases lay outside the gene matches. In germline, CDR1 is MNHEY, CDR2 SMNVEV (reference sequence). The CDR3 protein is CASSPGTGRLYEQYF. The CDR3 coding sequence is TGTGCCAGCAGCCCCGGGACAGGGCGCCTCTACGAGCAGTACTTC.

The chain employs TRBV9 and TRBJ1-3; the D gene is possibly TRBD1 (5 bases). V lost 0 bases and J lost 0, with 16 bases in between. This CDR3 contains 18 residues. CDR1 is SGDLS and CDR2 is YYNGEE in the germline V gene. The CDR3, as DNA: TGTGCCAGCAGCGTAGCGGCGGGGCAGGGCGGCTCTGGAAACACCATATATTTT. Translating gives CASSVAAGQGGSGNTIYF.